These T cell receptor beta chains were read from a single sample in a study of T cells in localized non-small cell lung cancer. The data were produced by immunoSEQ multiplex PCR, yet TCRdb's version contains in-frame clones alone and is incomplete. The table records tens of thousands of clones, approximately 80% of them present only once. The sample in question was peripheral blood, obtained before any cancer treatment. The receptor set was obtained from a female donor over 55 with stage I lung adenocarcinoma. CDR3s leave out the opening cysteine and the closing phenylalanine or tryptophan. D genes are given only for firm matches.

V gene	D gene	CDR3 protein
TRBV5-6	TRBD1	ASSLRGRLSYEQY
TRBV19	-	ASSMNTQGNYGYT
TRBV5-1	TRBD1	ASRGSGTGNGYT
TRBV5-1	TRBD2	ASSLGGTKDNEQF
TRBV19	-	ASSSPQGRTEAF
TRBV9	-	ASSVAYYCITDTQY
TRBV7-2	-	ASSLRGNQPQH
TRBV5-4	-	ASSPTATVNTEAF
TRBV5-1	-	ASSLGGGLEKLF
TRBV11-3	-	ASSLDHRLDYT
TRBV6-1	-	ASSEVRQGIYGYT
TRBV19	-	ASSRKSSYNEQF